One sample yielded the 26 T cell receptor beta chains listed below, sequenced in a study of cytomegalovirus exposure and HLA in healthy donors. The protocol was immunoSEQ multiplex PCR, while the TCRdb copy is restricted to in-frame clones and leaves out a portion. The table includes 100,000 to 150,000 clones, more than 95% detected once. Specimen: PBMCs. All receptors derive from a man between 18 and 29 years old in good health and CMV-seronegative.

The V and J genes are TRBV7-2 and TRBJ2-1, with 9 bases that match TRBD1. Trimming cost V 3 bases and J 9 bases; bases outside gene matches: 12. Germline assignment: CDR1 SGHTA and CDR2 FQGNSA. The CDR3 contains 16 residues. CDR3 DNA: TGTGCCAGCAGCTTTTCCGGGGACAGGGATGGGGGTGAGCAGTTCTTC. The encoded protein is CASSFSGDRDGGEQFF.

This sequence joins TRBV9 and TRBJ2-3; D gene unclear. This CDR3 is 13 amino acids long. Per the germline V gene, CDR1 is SGDLS and CDR2 is YYNGEE. V gave up 4 bases and J gave up 0 bases, with 6 bases separating them. The CDR3 DNA reads TGTGCCAGCAGCCGTCCTAGCACAGATACGCAGTATTTT. This sequence encodes CASSRPSTDTQYF.

The rearrangement uses TRBV5-4 and TRBJ2-1; D call uncertain. The germline V and J ends were trimmed by 4 bases and 4 bases, with 12 bases remaining between them. This CDR3 comprises 14 residues. Germline CDR1 is SGHNT and CDR2 is YYREEE (reference sequence). The DNA of the CDR3 is TGTGCCAGCAGCACCCCCGGCGGATACAATGAGCAGTTCTTC. It is translated as CASSTPGGYNEQFF.

The rearrangement joins TRBV25-1 to TRBJ1-2, with 7 bases that match TRBD1. Germline V lookup: CDR1 MGHDK, CDR2 SYGVNS. CDR3 length: 13 amino acids. With 5 bases clipped from V and 5 bases from J, the junction kept 5 bases outside the gene matches. The CDR3 DNA follows: TGTGCCAGCAGTCAAGACAGGGTTTATGGCTACACCTTC. It yields the protein CASSQDRVYGYTF.

J is TRBJ2-2 and V is TRBV5-1; unclear D gene. The V gene's germline CDR1 is SGHRS and CDR2 YFSETQ. V was shortened by 4 bases and J by 0 bases, with 7 bases between the two germline ends. The CDR3 contains 14 residues. The CDR3 region has the DNA TGCGCCAGCAGCATCCTCGCGAACACCGGGGAGCTGTTTTTT. Amino acids: CASSILANTGELFF.

The chain is built from TRBV25-1 and TRBJ2-3; 8 bases fit TRBD1. The germline gives CDR1 MGHDK, CDR2 SYGVNS. The CDR3 totals 17 residues. V dropped 0 bases and J dropped 1; count of bases not matched to a gene: 6. This chain's CDR3 is CASSEYGRGQGTDTQYF. CDR3 coding DNA: TGTGCCAGCAGTGAATATGGTAGGGGACAGGGCACAGATACGCAGTATTTT.

V usage is TRBV5-1 and J usage is TRBJ1-1; 7 bases are shared with TRBD1. Germline assignment: CDR1 SGHRS and CDR2 YFSETQ. V gave up 0 bases and J gave up 4 bases; unmatched junction bases: 3. The CDR3 is 14 residues long. Written as DNA, the CDR3 is TGCGCCAGCAGCTTGGATACAGGGGTCACTGAAGCTTTCTTT. This translates into CASSLDTGVTEAFF.

This chain uses TRBV5-1 with TRBJ2-1; TRBD1 might be the D (5 bases). CDR1 is SGHRS, CDR2 YFSETQ, per germline. V gave up 4 bases and J gave up 0 bases, with 14 bases separating them. The CDR3 spans 16 residues. This CDR3 is CASSTQGISSYNEQFF. CDR3 sequence (DNA): TGCGCCAGCAGCACCCAGGGCATTAGCTCCTACAATGAGCAGTTCTTC.

This sequence joins TRBV28 and TRBJ1-2, with 7 nucleotides matching TRBD1. Germline V lookup: CDR1 MDHEN, CDR2 SYDVKM. The ends lost 3 bases at V and 8 bases at J; junction bases unmatched: 9. The CDR3 contains 14 residues. CDR3 in amino acids: CASSLGGTAVGYTF. DNA of the CDR3: TGTGCCAGCAGTTTGGGTGGGACAGCCGTCGGCTACACCTTC.

The genes are TRBV14 and TRBJ1-4; maybe TRBD1 (6 bases). The CDR3 is 16 residues long. Trimming pared 1 base from V and 3 bases from J, leaving 12 bases between. Germline CDR1 reads SGHDN; CDR2 reads FVKESK. The CDR3 loop is CASSQAPRGPNEKLFF. In nucleotides, the CDR3 is TGTGCCAGCAGCCAAGCCCCGCGGGGGCCTAATGAAAAACTGTTTTTT.

The chain has TRBV6-4 and TRBJ2-3; TRBD1 aligns across 7 bases. J lost 1 base, V lost 9 bases, and 4 bases had no gene match. The germline gives CDR1 MRHNA, CDR2 SNTAGT. This CDR3 is built from 13 residues. The CDR3 nucleotides read TGTGCCAGTCCCGACAGGGGCACAGATACGCAGTATTTT. Protein product: CASPDRGTDTQYF.

The chain employs TRBV13 and TRBJ2-7; the match to TRBD1 covers 7 bases. CDR1 PRHDT and CDR2 FYEKMQ come from the germline V gene (reference sequence). V gave up 4 bases and J gave up 2 bases; unmatched junction bases: 8. The CDR3 runs 15 residues. CDR3 amino acids: CASSSTRQGTYEQYF. DNA for the CDR3: TGTGCCAGCAGCTCCACTCGACAGGGTACCTACGAGCAGTACTTC.

The chain carries TRBV4-1 and TRBJ2-2, with 12 positions matching TRBD2. After removal of 5 bases from V and 6 bases from J, the junction contained 4 bases not matched to a gene. The CDR3 contains 15 residues. CDR1 is MGHRA, CDR2 YSYEKL, per germline. CDR3 sequence (DNA): TGCGCCAGCAGCTCCCGACTAGCGGGGGCCGGGGAGCTGTTTTTT. Amino acid sequence: CASSSRLAGAGELFF.

The V call is TRBV7-9, the J call TRBJ2-6, with 9 bases that match TRBD1. CDR1 and CDR2 from the germline V gene are SEHNR and FQNEAQ (reference sequence). V lost 5 bases and J lost 4; bases outside the gene matches: 9. This CDR3 contains 17 residues. In nucleotides, the CDR3 is TGTGCCAGCAGCCAGGACAGGGGCACTACCGGGGCCAACGTCCTGACTTTC. Translated, it gives CASSQDRGTTGANVLTF.

The genes are TRBV30 and TRBJ2-2, with 7 bases matching TRBD1. Germline CDR1 and CDR2: GTSNPN and SVGIG (reference sequence). This CDR3 has 15 residues. V shed 5 bases and J 7 bases; nucleotides not matched to a gene: 13. CDR3 DNA sequence: TGTGCCTGGGCCTCAAAGGGGGCGGCGGGCGGGGAGCTGTTTTTT. Translating gives CAWASKGAAGGELFF. The full variable domain, in which reference TRBV30 and TRBJ2-2 provide the parts outside the CDR3, is SQTIHQWPATLVQPVGSPLSLECTVEGTSNPNLYWYRQAAGRGLQLLFYSVGIGQISSEVPQNLSASRPQDRQFILSSKKLLLSDSGFYLCAWASKGAAGGELFFGEGSRLTVL.

The rearrangement links TRBV7-9 to TRBJ2-7; 7 bases map to TRBD1. This CDR3 region has 15 residues. Germline CDR1 and CDR2: SEHNR and FQNEAQ (reference sequence). J was trimmed by 0 bases and V by 1 base; bases with no gene match: 3. The CDR3 coding sequence is TGTGCCAGCAGCTTAGGGACAGGTCGCTCCTACGAGCAGTACTTC. This gives the protein CASSLGTGRSYEQYF.

The chain carries TRBV9 and TRBJ2-1, with 9 bases that match TRBD2. V lost 3 bases, J lost 9 bases, and 10 bases stayed unmatched. This CDR3 is built from 15 residues. Per germline, CDR1 SGDLS and CDR2 YYNGEE. The CDR3 nucleotides are TGTGCCAGCAGCGCATCAGCGGGAGGAGGAGGTGAGCAGTTCTTC. Translation gives CASSASAGGGGEQFF.

DNA for the CDR3: TGCGCCAGCAGCCTCTCGGCAGACATGAACACTGAAGCTTTCTTT. Its protein product is CASSLSADMNTEAFF. V usage is TRBV4-3 and J usage is TRBJ1-1; no firm D call. V dropped 4 bases and J dropped 0 bases, with 12 bases sitting between them. This CDR3 spans 15 amino acids. Germline V gene lookup returns CDR1 LGHNA and CDR2 YSLEER.

The rearrangement joins TRBV10-3 to TRBJ2-1; perhaps TRBD2 as D (6 bases). The germline V gene has CDR1 ENHRY and CDR2 SYGVKD. CDR3 size: 11 residues. Trimming shortened V by 6 bases and J by 10 bases, and 10 bases separated the two germline ends. The CDR3 bases are TGTGCCATCAGCCCGGGACTGGAGCAGTTCTTC. Its protein is CAISPGLEQFF.

The V and J genes are TRBV5-1 and TRBJ2-2; 13 nucleotides agree with TRBD2. CDR3 length equals 16 residues. V lost 2 bases to trimming and J lost 6 bases; unmatched junction nucleotides: 4. Germline CDR1 SGHRS, CDR2 YFSETQ. This chain's CDR3 is CASSFGLAGVPGELFF. CDR3 sequence (DNA): TGCGCCAGCAGCTTCGGACTAGCGGGAGTACCCGGGGAGCTGTTTTTT.

The V gene is TRBV9, the J gene TRBJ2-4; D is uncertain. The germline V and J ends were trimmed by 2 bases and 3 bases, with 6 bases remaining between them. Germline V lookup: CDR1 SGDLS, CDR2 YYNGEE. The CDR3 is 13 residues long. The chain's CDR3 is CASSVGIKNIQYF. CDR3 nucleotides: TGTGCCAGCAGCGTTGGCATCAAAAACATTCAGTACTTC.

The chain combines TRBV28 with TRBJ2-2; 7 bases align to TRBD1. Germline CDR1 reads MDHEN; CDR2 reads SYDVKM. The ends lost 2 bases at V and 7 bases at J; junction bases unmatched: 1. This CDR3 is built from 13 residues. The CDR3 DNA is TGTGCCAGCAGTTTAGGGACAGACGGGGAGCTGTTTTTT. Translating gives CASSLGTDGELFF.

The gene calls are TRBV9 and TRBJ1-2; a possible D gene is TRBD1 (5 bases). This CDR3 is built from 14 residues. Germline CDR1 reads SGDLS; CDR2 reads YYNGEE. With 1 base removed from V and 4 bases from J, the gap between germline ends came to 11 bases. The CDR3 DNA follows: TGTGCCAGCAGCGTACGGGGGACCATCTATGGCTACACCTTC. This codes for CASSVRGTIYGYTF.

The V and J genes are TRBV7-3 and TRBJ2-1; TRBD1 is a possible D gene (5 bases). With 2 bases removed from V and 5 bases from J, the gap between germline ends came to 10 bases. Germline CDR1 and CDR2: SGHTA and FQGTGA. The CDR3 has 14 residues. The CDR3 sequence is CASSLQGPHNEQFF. As DNA, the CDR3 is TGTGCCAGCAGCTTACAGGGTCCCCACAATGAGCAGTTCTTC.

CDR3 region: CASSQGGPYEQYF. DNA of the CDR3: TGCGCCAGCAGCCAAGGAGGCCCGTACGAGCAGTACTTC. V usage is TRBV4-3 and J usage is TRBJ2-7, with D uncertain. Germline V gene sequence: CDR1 LGHNA, CDR2 YSLEER. The V and J ends lost 1 base and 4 bases respectively, with 8 bases between them. The CDR3 is 13 residues long.

The chain carries TRBV30 and TRBJ1-4; TRBD1 agrees at 7 bases. V lost 2 bases and J lost 8; bases outside the gene matches: 8. The CDR3 extends over 14 amino acids. In germline, CDR1 is GTSNPN, CDR2 SVGIG (reference sequence). CDR3 sequence (DNA): TGTGCCTGGAGTTCGGGGGGGGACAGCGAAAAACTGTTTTTT. Protein sequence: CAWSSGGDSEKLFF. Complete variable domain (other parts from reference TRBV30 and TRBJ1-4): SQTIHQWPATLVQPVGSPLSLECTVEGTSNPNLYWYRQAAGRGLQLLFYSVGIGQISSEVPQNLSASRPQDRQFILSSKKLLLSDSGFYLCAWSSGGDSEKLFFGSGTQLSVL.